The subject of this entry is one TCR beta chain. The antigen is unknown. This specimen comes from a study of tumor-infiltrating lymphocytes in localized non-small cell lung cancer. Study-wide background: Each patient gave resected tumor and non-adjacent uninvolved lung tissue. The study, taken as a whole, reports: Technical variation could not be separated from intratumor heterogeneity here.

The germline V and J ends were trimmed by 3 bases and 2 bases, with 9 bases remaining between them. Germline V lookup: CDR1 MGHDK, CDR2 SYGVNS. This CDR3 region has 14 residues. TCRdb's copy holds only in-frame clones and misses some; the assay was immunoSEQ multiplex PCR. The sample has about 8,500 clones, over 70% seen once; the top ten hold about 5.8%. The receptor was derived from a human donor with non-small cell lung cancer. This chain connects TRBV25-1 to TRBJ2-3; D is possibly TRBD1 (5 bases). The sequencing sample was made of uninvolved lung tissue not adjacent to the tumor. CDR3 amino acids: CASSEGLDTDTQYF. The CDR3 region has the DNA TGTGCCAGCAGTGAGGGGCTAGACACAGATACGCAGTATTTT.